A single sample is the source of the 18 T cell receptor beta chains below, sequenced in a study of Ad26.COV2.S vaccination and SARS-CoV-2 variants. Noted treatment: approximately 18 received Ad26.COV2.S at low or high dose, single or two shots; 5 received placebo; per-sample allocation not given. After the first vaccine or placebo injection, samples were drawn on day 63. Sequencing was performed with immunoSEQ multiplex PCR; in TCRdb, only in-frame clones are kept and a portion is missing. The sample records more than 400,000 clones, 92% being singletons. The sequenced sample was peripheral blood, obtained in a trial of Ad26.COV2.S vaccine versus placebo. Receptors were obtained from a person between 18 and 65 years old who received the Ad26.COV2.S COVID-19 vaccine or a placebo.

The chain is built from TRBV5-1 and TRBJ2-2; TRBD2 agrees at 9 bases. The length of the CDR3 is 16 residues. V lost 1 base and J lost 2; bases outside the gene matches: 3. In germline, CDR1 is SGHRS, CDR2 YFSETQ. CDR3 loop: CASSLRAGGNTGELFF. The CDR3 DNA follows: TGCGCCAGCAGCTTGAGAGCGGGGGGTAACACCGGGGAGCTGTTTTTT.

The chain uses TRBV11-2 and TRBJ1-5, with a weak D call TRBD1 (5 bases). V was pared by 5 bases and J by 0 bases, with 11 bases between. CDR1 is SGHAT and CDR2 is FQNNGV in the germline V gene. The CDR3 loop spans 15 amino acids. As DNA, the CDR3 is TGTGCCAGCAGCCTGGGGGATTATAGCAATCAGCCCCAGCATTTT. Its protein is CASSLGDYSNQPQHF.

The CDR3 region is CASSLGLDNEQFF. DNA for the CDR3: TGTGCCAGCAGCTTGGGTCTCGACAATGAGCAGTTCTTC. The rearrangement links TRBV5-6 to TRBJ2-1, with D uncertain. Germline V CDR1 and CDR2: SGHDT, YYEEEE. The CDR3 has 13 residues. V was clipped by 0 bases and J by 5 bases, with 6 bases between them. Full variable domain (remainder filled in from reference TRBV5-6 and TRBJ2-1): DAGVTQSPTHLIKTRGQQVTLRCSPKSGHDTVSWYQQALGQGPQFIFQYYEEEERQRGNFPDRFSGHQFPNYSSELNVNALLLGDSALYLCASSLGLDNEQFFGPGTRLTVL.

The chain has TRBV3-1 (or the pseudogene TRBV3-2) and TRBJ1-2, with D hard to call. This CDR3 contains 18 residues. Trimming cost V 0 bases and J 0 bases, with 17 bases left between them. Looked up from germline, CDR1 is LGHDT and CDR2 is YNNKEL (reference sequence). For the CDR3, the DNA is TGTGCCAGCAGCCAAGAACTTTTGACCGCTGAGACTAACTATGGCTACACCTTC. The encoded protein is CASSQELLTAETNYGYTF.

The chain links TRBV10-1 to TRBJ2-3; tentatively, D is TRBD1 or TRBD2 (5 bases each). From germline, CDR1 is WNHNN and CDR2 SYGVQD (reference sequence). The V and J ends lost 0 bases and 5 bases respectively, with 12 bases between them. The CDR3 has 15 amino acids. This CDR3 is CASSESTGTLDTQYF. In nucleotides, the CDR3 is TGCGCCAGCAGTGAGTCGACGGGGACCCTAGATACGCAGTATTTT.

This chain links TRBV10-1 with TRBJ2-2; no clear D. Germline loops: CDR1 WNHNN, CDR2 SYGVQD (reference sequence). The CDR3 runs 15 residues. V lost 0 bases and J lost 2, with 7 bases in between. This CDR3 reads CASSESRPNTGELFF. In nucleotides, the CDR3 is TGCGCCAGCAGTGAGTCCAGGCCTAACACCGGGGAGCTGTTTTTT.

The CDR3 loop reads CASSLGQNQETQYF. The CDR3 DNA reads TGTGCCAGCAGCTTAGGACAGAACCAAGAGACCCAGTACTTC. This chain links TRBV5-5 with TRBJ2-5; a possible D gene is TRBD1 (6 bases). Germline values: CDR1 SGHKS, CDR2 YYEKEE (reference sequence). The V end was cut by 2 bases, the J end by 0 bases, with 8 bases between. CDR3 size: 14 residues. The variable domain in full, completed from reference TRBV5-5 and TRBJ2-5, reads DAGVTQSPTHLIKTRGQQVTLRCSPISGHKSVSWYQQVLGQGPQFIFQYYEKEERGRGNFPDRFSARQFPNYSSELNVNALLLGDSALYLCASSLGQNQETQYFGPGTRLLVL.

The chain joins TRBV28 to TRBJ2-5; TRBD1 or TRBD2 may be the D gene (6 bases each). V lost 2 bases, J lost 5 bases, and 9 bases lay in between. Germline CDR1 and CDR2: MDHEN and SYDVKM. CDR3 length: 13 amino acids. The CDR3 loop reads CASSLVGGETQYF. The DNA of the CDR3 is TGTGCCAGCAGTTTAGTAGGGGGGGAGACCCAGTACTTC. Full variable domain (missing parts from reference TRBV28 and TRBJ2-5): DVKVTQSSRYLVKRTGEKVFLECVQDMDHENMFWYRQDPGLGLRLIYFSYDVKMKEKGDIPEGYSVSREKKERFSLILESASTNQTSMYLCASSLVGGETQYFGPGTRLLVL.

The gene calls are TRBV7-2 and TRBJ2-7; 10 nucleotides line up with TRBD1. V shed 5 bases, J shed 4 bases, and the junction held 5 bases outside the gene matches. The CDR3 covers 14 residues. Germline V gives CDR1 SGHTA, CDR2 FQGNSA. Written as DNA, the CDR3 is TGTGCCAGCAGCCCGGACAGGGGGACATACGAGCAGTACTTC. Amino acids: CASSPDRGTYEQYF.

This clone appeared a single time. One junction end disagrees with the germline gene, perhaps due to a read error. The chain is built from TRBV20-1 and TRBJ2-1, with TRBD2 matching over 12 bases. CDR1 is DFQATT, CDR2 SNEGSKA, per germline (reference sequence). CDR3 size: 12 residues. As DNA, the CDR3 is TGCAGTGCTAGTGAGACTAGCGGGGGACGGGTCTTC. Translating it yields CSASETSGGRVF.

The CDR3 sequence: CASSYYGDRPTDTQYF. The CDR3 DNA is TGTGCCAGCAGTTACTACGGGGACAGACCCACAGATACGCAGTATTTT. The chain couples TRBV6-5 to TRBJ2-3; 7 bases align to TRBD1. Germline V gives CDR1 MNHEY, CDR2 SVGAGI. V dropped 1 base and J dropped 2; count of bases not matched to a gene: 6. The CDR3 sequence is 16 residues long.

The CDR3 loop reads CASSLVSAVQETQYF. The DNA of the CDR3 is TGTGCCAGCAGCTTAGTTTCCGCCGTCCAAGAGACCCAGTACTTC. The chain joins TRBV7-9 to TRBJ2-5; D is undetermined. Germline values: CDR1 SEHNR, CDR2 FQNEAQ (reference sequence). The ends were cut back, 1 base at V and 1 base at J, with 10 bases in the middle. The CDR3 is 15 amino acids.

This clone was counted only a few times. This CDR3 is CASSIVGDLNYGYTF. In DNA form, the CDR3 reads TGTGCCAGTAGTATAGTGGGGGACTTAAACTATGGCTACACCTTC. The V gene is TRBV19, the J gene TRBJ1-2; possible D gene TRBD1, 5 bases. Germline CDR1 is LNHDA and CDR2 is SQIVND (reference sequence). The CDR3 is 15 amino acids. The ends were cut back, 1 base at V and 2 bases at J, with 11 bases in the middle.

The CDR3 reads CASGPKGYGYTF. CDR3 sequence (DNA): TGTGCCAGCGGACCGAAAGGCTATGGCTACACCTTC. The V and J genes are TRBV19 and TRBJ1-2; D unclear. This CDR3 has 12 residues. The V end lost 9 bases, the J end lost 4 bases, and 12 bases lay between the germline ends. CDR1 LNHDA and CDR2 SQIVND come from the germline V gene (reference sequence).

This clone has more than one count but fewer than ten. This chain uses TRBV5-1 with TRBJ2-1, with no clear D. V gave up 3 bases and J gave up 9 bases, with 19 bases separating them. The CDR3 runs 15 residues. Germline V CDR1 and CDR2: SGHRS, YFSETQ. The CDR3 DNA is TGCGCCAGCAGCTATGAGGACCCAAGTGGGGTTGAGCAGTTCTTC. This codes for CASSYEDPSGVEQFF.

The chain's CDR3 is CASMKLAGGTQYF. The CDR3 bases are TGTGCCAGCATGAAATTAGCGGGGGGAACGCAGTATTTT. The chain couples TRBV2 to TRBJ2-3, with 10 bases identical to TRBD2. Germline V gives CDR1 SNHLY, CDR2 FYNNEI. The CDR3 loop spans 13 amino acids. V shed 7 bases, J shed 9 bases, and the junction held 7 bases outside the gene matches.

This chain joins TRBV5-1 and TRBJ2-7; 7 bases fit TRBD1. The CDR3 has 13 residues. Germline assignment: CDR1 SGHRS and CDR2 YFSETQ. V shed 4 bases and J 6 bases; nucleotides not matched to a gene: 7. The CDR3 coding sequence is TGCGCCAGCAGCCCCGACAGGGTTAGCGAGCAGTACTTC. Translated: CASSPDRVSEQYF.

This chain uses TRBV6-5 with TRBJ1-2; D may be TRBD1 (6 bases). The CDR3 is made up of 13 amino acids. Per the germline V gene, CDR1 is MNHEY and CDR2 is SVGAGI. The V end was cut by 11 bases, the J end by 4 bases, with 17 bases between. The CDR3 DNA reads as TGTGCCTCCCGGTCCGGGACACCCTATGGCTACACCTTC. Translation: CASRSGTPYGYTF.